This T cell receptor (beta chain) was captured by sequencing in a study of T cell repertoires in cytomegalovirus infection. Whole-study context: HLA-C-restricted CMV epitopes, recently identified, and well-studied HLA-B-restricted ones were used by the study. CMV infection plus the matching HLA type was flagged by public TCR beta signatures.

There are a few counts of this clonotype. Its antigen is unknown. Trimming took 1 base from V and 8 from J, leaving 11 bases between them. This CDR3 is built from 13 residues. Germline loops: CDR1 SGHVS, CDR2 FNYEAQ. TCRdb used MiXCR to reprocess the reads, holding one entry per CDR3 protein. Of 650,000 to 900,000 distinct CDR3 sequences in the sample, around a third were seen once. The sequences come from cultured CD8+ T cells from PBMCs, collected from culture after CMV antigen stimulation. This chain uses TRBV7-6 with TRBJ1-2; D is unclear. The TCR was taken from a human donor in good health (CMV status not recorded). Some clones in this sample may be carry-over from other donors' samples. CDR3 sequence (DNA): TGTGCCAGCAGCTTAGAACCCCAGCGAGGCTACACCTTC. As protein: CASSLEPQRGYTF.